The 6 T cell receptor beta chains in this list originate from one sample, sequenced in a study of cytomegalovirus exposure and HLA in healthy donors. Some clones are missing from TCRdb's copy, which holds only in-frame ones; the method was immunoSEQ multiplex PCR. In the table there are under 400,000 clones, 70% to 90% of which are singletons. Sequencing used PBMCs. The receptors originated from a woman aged 18 to 35 in good health and CMV-seronegative.

The rearrangement joins TRBV2 to TRBJ1-5, with 7 bases that match TRBD1. The CDR3 has 14 amino acids. Germline V lookup: CDR1 SNHLY, CDR2 FYNNEI. The junction had 8 bases not matched to a gene; V was cut back by 8 bases and J by 4 bases. In nucleotides, the CDR3 is TGTGCCAGCCGGGGACAGCCCGGGAATCAGCCCCAGCATTTT. Translating it yields CASRGQPGNQPQHF.

This clone came up once. This chain links TRBV6-5 with TRBJ2-7; 10 positions agree with TRBD2. CDR1 and CDR2 from the germline V gene are MNHEY and SVGAGI. The CDR3 consists of 16 residues. After removal of 2 bases from V and 0 bases from J, the junction contained 4 bases not matched to a gene. The CDR3, as DNA: TGTGCCAGCAGTTACGTATCTAGCGGGAGCTCCTACGAGCAGTACTTC. This translates into CASSYVSSGSSYEQYF.

V gene TRBV13 combines with J gene TRBJ1-2; D gene uncertain. V was shortened by 4 bases and J by 8 bases, with 11 bases between the two germline ends. CDR3 length equals 12 residues. The germline V gene encodes CDR1 PRHDT and CDR2 FYEKMQ (reference sequence). The CDR3 DNA reads as TGTGCCAGCAGCTGGGCGGAGGCGGGCTACACCTTC. This encodes CASSWAEAGYTF.

The chain combines TRBV6-5 with TRBJ2-7; weak D call: TRBD1 (6 bases). Trimming took off 10 bases at V and 7 bases at J, with 17 bases between the two ends. Germline CDR1 reads MNHEY; CDR2 reads SVGAGI. CDR3 length: 12 amino acids. The CDR3 reads CATSPDSREQYF. Here the CDR3 DNA reads TGTGCCACCAGCCCGGACAGCAGGGAGCAGTACTTC.

The gene calls are TRBV10-3 and TRBJ2-3; 8 nucleotides align to TRBD2. There are 16 residues in the CDR3. The germline V gene has CDR1 ENHRY and CDR2 SYGVKD. After removal of 3 bases from V and 2 bases from J, the junction contained 7 bases not matched to a gene. The CDR3 reads CAISDRVSGATDTQYF. In DNA form, the CDR3 reads TGTGCCATCAGTGATCGTGTTAGCGGGGCCACAGATACGCAGTATTTT.

A few counts support this clone. The CDR3 sequence is CASSSGSIYEQYF. Here the CDR3 DNA reads TGTGCCAGCAGCAGCGGGAGTATTTACGAGCAGTACTTC. The chain is built from TRBV28 and TRBJ2-7, with 8 bases fitting TRBD2. V lost 6 bases, J lost 4 bases, and 5 bases stayed unmatched. Germline CDR1 and CDR2: MDHEN and SYDVKM. This CDR3 is built from 13 residues.